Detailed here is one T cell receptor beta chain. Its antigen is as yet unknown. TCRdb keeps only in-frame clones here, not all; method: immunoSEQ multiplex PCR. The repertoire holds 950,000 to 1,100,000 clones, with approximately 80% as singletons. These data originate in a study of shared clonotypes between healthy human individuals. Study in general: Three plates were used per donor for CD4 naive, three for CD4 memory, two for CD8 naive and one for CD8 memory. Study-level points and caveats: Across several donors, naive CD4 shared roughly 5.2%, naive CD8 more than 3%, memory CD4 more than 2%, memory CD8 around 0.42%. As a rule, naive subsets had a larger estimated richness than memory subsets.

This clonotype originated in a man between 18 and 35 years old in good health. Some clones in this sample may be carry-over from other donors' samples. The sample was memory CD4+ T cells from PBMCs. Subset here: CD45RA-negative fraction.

The CDR3 nucleotides are TGTGCCATCAGCGCCGGACTAGCGGGAGTCTATGAGCAGTTCTTC. It is translated as CAISAGLAGVYEQFF. This rearrangement joins TRBV10-3 to TRBJ2-1; 13 nucleotides agree with TRBD2. V trimming: 6 bases; J trimming: 8 bases; junction bases outside the gene matches: 7. Germline values: CDR1 ENHRY, CDR2 SYGVKD. There are 15 residues in the CDR3.